Presented here are 17 T cell receptor beta chains from one specimen sequenced in a study of beta chain features in type 1 diabetes (dated by TCRdb to the late 2010s). The library was prepared using the immunoSEQ multiplex PCR assay. The entire amount of isolated RNA was reverse transcribed using the High Capacity cDNA Reverse Transcription Kit, so the sequenced TCRB transcripts were expressed ones. The table was pulled from immuneACCESS by TCRdb, which kept in-frame rearrangements only. Such tables lose some clones; where checked, under half of the loss comes from unresolved V genes, and the rest has no known cause. The sample records under 200,000 clones, 9% to 10% of which are singletons. The ten most abundant clones make up about 2.1% of the sample. The sequencing input was central memory CD4+ T cells from blood. These TCRs come from a woman under 30 in good health.

This chain connects TRBV5-1 to TRBJ2-1, with a tentative D call TRBD2 (6 bases). Trimming left V 1 base short and J 15 bases short, with 17 bases between. The CDR3 is made up of 13 amino acids. Germline loops: CDR1 SGHRS, CDR2 YFSETQ. The CDR3 nucleotides are TGCGCCAGCAGCTTGTCGGGGGACCCGCCGTGGTTCTTC. Residues: CASSLSGDPPWFF.

This clone was recorded a few times. The V gene is TRBV7-2, the J gene TRBJ2-5; possibly TRBD2 for D (6 bases). The V end lost 3 bases, the J end lost 0 bases, and 17 bases lay between the germline ends. The CDR3 is 17 residues long. Germline loops: CDR1 SGHTA, CDR2 FQGNSA. CDR3 DNA sequence: TGTGCCAGCAGCTTTTCCCTCTTGGACTACTACCAAGAGACCCAGTACTTC. Translation gives CASSFSLLDYYQETQYF.

This clone showed up just a few times. This chain joins TRBV5-4 and TRBJ2-2, with 9 bases aligning to TRBD1. Germline-derived CDR1 and CDR2 are SGHNT and YYREEE (reference sequence). The CDR3 contains 15 residues. The J segment lost 5 bases and the V segment lost 0 bases, leaving 2 bases of the junction unmatched. The CDR3 sequence is CASSLGQGGTGELFF. The CDR3 DNA reads as TGTGCCAGCAGCTTGGGACAGGGGGGAACCGGGGAGCTGTTTTTT.

This clone was recorded a few times. Additional DNA sequences in this sample encode the identical CDR3. V is TRBV9 and J is TRBJ2-2; D unresolved. Germline V gives CDR1 SGDLS, CDR2 YYNGEE. V lost 4 bases, J lost 5 bases, and 9 bases lay in between. The CDR3 runs 13 residues. The CDR3, as DNA: TGTGCCAGCAGCCCCCTAAGTACCGGGGAGCTGTTTTTT. Encoded protein: CASSPLSTGELFF.

This clone was seen only a few times. This chain joins TRBV7-3 and TRBJ1-1; 7 nucleotides align to TRBD1. There are 14 residues in the CDR3. CDR1 and CDR2 from the germline V gene are SGHTA and FQGTGA. V was clipped by 4 bases and J by 5 bases; unmatched bases: 7. DNA of the CDR3: TGTGCCAGCAGCTCAACAGGGGCAGGAACTGAAGCTTTCTTT. Translation: CASSSTGAGTEAFF.

V gene TRBV7-3 combines with J gene TRBJ2-3, with 9 bases identical to TRBD2. The germline V gene has CDR1 SGHTA and CDR2 FQGTGA. V gave up 5 bases and J gave up 1 base; unmatched junction bases: 7. The CDR3 spans 16 residues. In DNA, the CDR3 is TGTGCCAGCAGCCCGAACCAGCGGGGGGGCACAGATACGCAGTATTTT. It codes for CASSPNQRGGTDTQYF.

The table lists this clone with a few counts. Different DNA sequences within this sample yield the same CDR3. The chain links TRBV7-2 to TRBJ2-5; no clear D. The CDR3 consists of 13 residues. The germline V gene encodes CDR1 SGHTA and CDR2 FQGNSA. Deletions cut 2 bases from V and 2 bases from J, with 6 bases between. This CDR3 is CASSLTRQETQYF. The CDR3 nucleotides read TGTGCCAGCAGCTTAACCCGGCAAGAGACCCAGTACTTC.

The chain combines TRBV6-5 with TRBJ2-1; 7 nucleotides match TRBD2. The CDR3 sequence is 14 residues long. Germline CDR1 is MNHEY and CDR2 is SVGAGI. V was pared by 6 bases and J by 0 bases, with 2 bases of the junction left unmatched. The CDR3, as DNA: TGTGCCAGCAGCCGCGGGAGCTCCTACAATGAGCAGTTCTTC. Translation: CASSRGSSYNEQFF.

The rearrangement joins TRBV2 to TRBJ2-1, with a possible D match to TRBD2 (5 bases). CDR1 and CDR2 from the germline V gene are SNHLY and FYNNEI. The V gene lost 6 bases and the J gene lost 6 bases, with 12 bases spanning the gap. This CDR3 spans 13 amino acids. In nucleotides, the CDR3 is TGTGCCAGCAGGGCTAGCTCAGCCAATGAGCAGTTCTTC. As protein: CASRASSANEQFF.

This clone was counted only a few times. The chain recombines TRBV15 with TRBJ1-2; D uncertain. Deletions cut 3 bases from V and 14 bases from J, with 19 bases between. Germline assignment: CDR1 LNHNV and CDR2 YYDKDF (reference sequence). The CDR3 has 13 residues. CDR3 in DNA: TGTGCCACCAGCAGCAGATCCCCCGATAGCGAGACCTTC. Amino acid sequence: CATSSRSPDSETF.

This clone came up a few times. The gene calls are TRBV18 and TRBJ1-1, with D perhaps matching TRBD1 (5 bases). CDR3 length equals 14 residues. In germline, CDR1 is KGHSH, CDR2 LQKENI. V lost 3 bases and J 4 bases, leaving 12 bases between the germline ends. In DNA form, the CDR3 reads TGTGCCAGCTCACCCCGGCAGGGTTTCACTGAAGCTTTCTTT. Protein: CASSPRQGFTEAFF.

This clone showed up just a few times. The V gene is TRBV5-1, the J gene TRBJ2-3, with D possibly matching TRBD1 (6 bases). CDR3 size: 14 residues. The germline V gene encodes CDR1 SGHRS and CDR2 YFSETQ. Trimming left V 7 bases short and J 2 bases short, with 14 bases between. In DNA, the CDR3 is TGCGCCAGCGGGGCAGGGGCCCCCACAGATACGCAGTATTTT. Its protein is CASGAGAPTDTQYF. Full variable domain (rest looked up from reference TRBV5-1 and TRBJ2-3): KAGVTQTPRYLIKTRGQQVTLSCSPISGHRSVSWYQQTPGQGLQFLFEYFSETQRNKGNFPGRFSGRQFSNSRSEMNVSTLELGDSALYLCASGAGAPTDTQYFGPGTRLTVL.

V usage is TRBV5-1 and J usage is TRBJ2-5, with 7 bases that match TRBD2. V lost 3 bases, J lost 5 bases, and 16 bases stayed unmatched. Germline values: CDR1 SGHRS, CDR2 YFSETQ. There are 17 residues in the CDR3. The DNA of the CDR3 is TGCGCCAGCAGCTCCAACGAACTAGCGCGGTACAGGGAGACCCAGTACTTC. This translates into CASSSNELARYRETQYF.

This clone showed up just a few times. The rearrangement links TRBV4-1 to TRBJ1-2; 9 bases match TRBD1. Germline values: CDR1 MGHRA, CDR2 YSYEKL. Trimming took 5 bases from V and 10 from J; bases not matched to a gene: 14. This CDR3 comprises 15 residues. CDR3 protein: CASSLSWDRAGTYTF. The CDR3 DNA follows: TGCGCCAGCAGCTTGAGTTGGGACAGGGCGGGGACCTACACCTTC.

The V call is TRBV4-3, the J call TRBJ2-4, with D maybe TRBD2 (5 bases). The CDR3 length is 14 residues. Germline V CDR1 and CDR2: LGHNA, YSLEER. Trimming took off 4 bases at V and 8 bases at J, with 15 bases between the two ends. The CDR3 nucleotides are TGCGCCAGCAGCCTACCAGGACTGAGGCACATTCAGTACTTC. Protein sequence: CASSLPGLRHIQYF.

This chain connects TRBV7-6 to TRBJ2-7, with 9 bases lining up with TRBD2. The CDR3 has 15 residues. V was clipped by 5 bases and J by 2 bases; unmatched bases: 7. Germline CDR1 reads SGHVS; CDR2 reads FNYEAQ. CDR3 nucleotides: TGTGCCAGCAGCCCTTCTAGCGGGAAAGCCTACGAGCAGTACTTC. Amino acids: CASSPSSGKAYEQYF.

This clone was recorded a few times. CDR3 region: CATSRDRGGIGYTF. In nucleotides, the CDR3 is TGTGCCACCAGCAGAGATCGGGGAGGGATCGGCTACACCTTC. The chain combines TRBV15 with TRBJ1-2; no firm D call. Trimming left V 0 bases short and J 8 bases short, with 13 bases between. Germline CDR1 reads LNHNV; CDR2 reads YYDKDF (reference sequence). This CDR3 has 14 amino acids. The full variable domain, in which reference TRBV15 and TRBJ1-2 provide the parts outside the CDR3, is DAMVIQNPRYQVTQFGKPVTLSCSQTLNHNVMYWYQQKSSQAPKLLFHYYDKDFNNEADTPDNFQSRRPNTSFCFLDIRSPGLGDTAMYLCATSRDRGGIGYTFGSGTRLTVV.